This TCR beta chain is drawn from a study of beta chain features in type 1 diabetes. Study conclusions and caveats: Across all four CD4+ subsets, people with type 1 diabetes showed modestly shorter TCRB CDR3s.

Expressed TCRB transcripts were sequenced because the entire RNA isolate underwent reverse transcription. Profiling relied on immunoSEQ multiplex PCR, and the TCRdb table lists in-frame clones only, not all of them. Of roughly 260,000 clones listed, approximately 20% are singletons. The germline V gene has CDR1 GTSNPN and CDR2 SVGIG (reference sequence). The CDR3 length is 12 residues. With 1 base removed from V and 4 bases from J, the gap between germline ends came to 7 bases. This clone came up a few times. Its antigen is as yet unknown. Sequenced material: naive CD4+ T cells from blood. J is TRBJ1-2 and V is TRBV30; D gene ambiguous. This receptor was obtained from a woman in her 40s with type 1 diabetes. The CDR3 nucleotides read TGTGCCTGGAGTGGCAGTCTCTATGGCTACACCTTC. Protein: CAWSGSLYGYTF. The full variable domain, completed using reference TRBV30 and TRBJ1-2, is SQTIHQWPATLVQPVGSPLSLECTVEGTSNPNLYWYRQAAGRGLQLLFYSVGIGQISSEVPQNLSASRPQDRQFILSSKKLLLSDSGFYLCAWSGSLYGYTFGSGTRLTVV.